The rows below give T cell receptor beta chains drawn from one sample of a study of post-analysis software for immune sequencing data. TCRdb used MiXCR to reprocess the PCR reads, holding one entry per CDR3 protein. The sample holds about 760,000 distinct CDR3 sequences, 25% to 30% seen once. Sequencing was performed on blood. Every receptor here comes from a girl aged 5 to 17 with multiple sclerosis. CDR3s include the opening cysteine and the closing phenylalanine or tryptophan. D genes are given only for firm matches. Clone size is shown for a subset of rows, as once, few, many or a class of expanded clone.

j_call v_call clone_size d_call cdr3_aa cdr3_nt
TRBJ1-2 TRBV11-2 - - CASITWGGGYTF TGTGCCAGCATCACCTGGGGGGGAGGCTACACCTTC
TRBJ2-1 TRBV2 few - CASSEQRYNEQFF TGTGCCAGCAGTGAGCAACGTTACAATGAGCAGTTCTTC
TRBJ2-3 TRBV29-1 - - CSSWEDTQYF TGCAGCTCCTGGGAGGATACGCAGTATTTT
TRBJ1-4 TRBV7-2 - - CASSLGTSRPRKLFF TGTGCCAGCAGCTTAGGGACAAGTCGCCCCCGAAAACTGTTTTTT
TRBJ2-7 TRBV28 - - CASRRGGVSYEQYF TGTGCCAGCAGAAGAGGGGGGGTCTCCTACGAGCAGTACTTC
TRBJ1-6 TRBV25-1 few - CATTTLLGDNSPLHF TGTGCCACTACTACGCTCCTGGGGGATAATTCACCCCTCCACTTT
TRBJ2-1 TRBV6-2/TRBV6-3 few - CASSYLGSYNEQFF TGTGCCAGCAGTTATCTGGGGTCCTACAATGAGCAGTTCTTC
TRBJ2-1 TRBV7-7 many TRBD2 CASSLGGPSGGDEQFF TGTGCTAGCAGCTTAGGAGGCCCTAGCGGGGGGGATGAGCAGTTCTTC
TRBJ1-1 TRBV12-3/TRBV12-4 few - CASSFNGDTEAFF TGTGCCAGCAGTTTCAATGGGGATACTGAAGCTTTCTTT
TRBJ2-7 TRBV20-1 many TRBD2 CSAWTSGSSYEQYF TGCAGTGCTTGGACTAGCGGGTCATCCTACGAGCAGTACTTC
TRBJ1-5 TRBV20-1 - - CSARDPPEIGGTYSNQPQHF TGCAGTGCTAGAGATCCTCCCGAGATCGGGGGCACTTATAGCAATCAGCCCCAGCATTTT
TRBJ2-3 TRBV5-1 - - CASSLAEGPRGDTQYF TGCGCCAGCAGCTTGGCCGAGGGACCGCGGGGAGATACGCAGTATTTT
TRBJ2-1 TRBV14 - - CASSLYAGNEQFF TGTGCCAGCAGCCTCTATGCGGGTAATGAGCAGTTCTTC
TRBJ2-5 TRBV2 - - CASSEVRETQYF TGTGCCAGCAGTGAGGTCCGGGAGACCCAGTACTTC
TRBJ1-2 TRBV6-2/TRBV6-3 - - CASSYSWGNYGYTF TGTGCCAGCAGTTACTCGTGGGGGAACTATGGCTACACCTTC
TRBJ1-6 TRBV20-1 few - CSASYRSYNSPLHF TGCAGTGCTAGTTACCGATCCTATAATTCACCCCTCCACTTT
TRBJ2-1 TRBV29-1 - - CSVEDAVRFF TGCAGCGTTGAAGACGCGGTGCGGTTCTTC
TRBJ1-4 TRBV5-1 few - CASSRQGPQHEKLFF TGCGCCAGCAGCCGCCAGGGACCGCAGCATGAAAAACTGTTTTTT
TRBJ2-7 TRBV20-1 - TRBD1 CSATRQGTYEQCF TGCAGTGCTACCCGACAGGGTACGTACGAGCAGTGCTTC
TRBJ1-2 TRBV29-1 - TRBD1 CSVESTGTGRVYTF TGCAGCGTTGAGTCCACCGGGACAGGGCGAGTCTACACCTTC
TRBJ2-5 TRBV14 few TRBD2 CASSRQAGVETQYF TGTGCCAGCAGCCGCCAAGCGGGAGTGGAGACCCAGTACTTC
TRBJ2-1 TRBV2 - - CASSEARPTSAFF TGTGCCAGTAGTGAGGCCAGGCCGACAAGCGCGTTCTTC
TRBJ2-3 TRBV2 - TRBD2 CASKPGGQLGEYF TGTGCCAGCAAGCCGGGGGGGCAGCTGGGGGAGTATTTT
TRBJ2-3 TRBV18 - TRBD2 CASSPSGLVGDTQYF TGTGCCAGCTCACCCTCGGGACTAGTGGGAGATACGCAGTATTTT
TRBJ2-7 TRBV4-3 many - CASSQDRGAAYEQYF TGCGCCAGCAGCCAAGATCGGGGGGCGGCCTACGAGCAGTACTTC
TRBJ1-1 TRBV4-1 - - CASSQNQQGPGGGKTEAFF TGCGCCAGCAGCCAAAACCAACAGGGCCCGGGGGGAGGTAAGACTGAAGCTTTCTTT
TRBJ2-7 TRBV4-3 few - CASSQGIGRYEQYF TGCGCCAGCAGCCAAGGGATCGGTAGGTACGAGCAGTACTTC
TRBJ1-1 TRBV12-3/TRBV12-4 - TRBD1 CASRQAQGLTTEAFF TGTGCCAGCAGGCAAGCACAGGGGTTGACCACTGAAGCTTTCTTT
TRBJ1-1 TRBV12-3/TRBV12-4 - - CASSLMAIATEAFF TGTGCCAGCAGTTTAATGGCCATCGCCACTGAAGCTTTCTTT
TRBJ1-3 TRBV20-1 - - CSASRGLNSGNTIYF TGCAGTGCTAGTCGGGGACTGAACTCTGGAAACACCATATATTTT
TRBJ2-3 TRBV2 - - CASSDENSSTDTQYF TGTGCCAGCAGTGATGAGAATTCTAGCACAGATACGCAGTATTTT
TRBJ2-1 TRBV3-1 few - CASSQEWGNEQFF TGTGCCAGCAGCCAAGAGTGGGGCAATGAGCAGTTCTTC
TRBJ1-5 TRBV5-1 - - CASSLLQGQPQHF TGCGCCAGCAGCTTGCTACAAGGTCAGCCCCAGCATTTT
TRBJ2-1 TRBV12-3/TRBV12-4 - TRBD1 CASSPGTGGLGEQFF TGTGCCAGCAGTCCCGGGACAGGGGGTCTGGGTGAGCAGTTCTTC
TRBJ1-6 TRBV9 few - CASSDDRRDNSPLHF TGTGCCAGCAGCGACGACAGGCGAGATAATTCACCCCTCCACTTT